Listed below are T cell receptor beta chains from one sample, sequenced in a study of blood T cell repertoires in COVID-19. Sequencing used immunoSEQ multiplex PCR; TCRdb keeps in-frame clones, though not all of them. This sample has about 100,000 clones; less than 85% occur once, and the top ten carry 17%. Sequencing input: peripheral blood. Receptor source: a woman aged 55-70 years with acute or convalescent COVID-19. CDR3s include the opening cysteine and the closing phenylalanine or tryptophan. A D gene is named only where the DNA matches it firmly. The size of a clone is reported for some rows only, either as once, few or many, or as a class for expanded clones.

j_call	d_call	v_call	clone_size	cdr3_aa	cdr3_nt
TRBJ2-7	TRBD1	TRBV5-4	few	CASSLQGTGIYEQYF	TGTGCCAGCAGCTTGCAAGGGACAGGGATTTACGAGCAGTACTTC
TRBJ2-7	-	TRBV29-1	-	CSVAGTGTYEQYF	TGCAGCGTTGCCGGTACTGGTACCTACGAGCAGTACTTC
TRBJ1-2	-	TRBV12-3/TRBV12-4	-	CASSWGGLSYTF	TGTGCCAGCAGTTGGGGGGGTTTGAGCTACACCTTC
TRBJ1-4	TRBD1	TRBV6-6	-	CASSFRDRLFF	TGTGCCAGCAGTTTCCGGGACAGACTGTTTTTT
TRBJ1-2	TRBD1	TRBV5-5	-	CASLSPQGAGNGYTF	TGTGCCAGCCTCTCCCCACAGGGGGCGGGCAACGGCTACACCTTC
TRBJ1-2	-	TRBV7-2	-	CASSLEGHGYTF	TGTGCCAGCAGCTTAGAGGGGCATGGCTACACCTTC
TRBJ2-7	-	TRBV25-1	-	CASSGATYEQYF	TGTGCCAGCAGTGGGGCAACCTACGAGCAGTACTTC
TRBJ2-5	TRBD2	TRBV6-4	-	CAPRGGLGRETQYF	TGTGCACCCCGGGGGGGGTTAGGTCGAGAGACCCAGTACTTC
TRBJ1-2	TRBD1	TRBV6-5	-	CASSSPRTGSYGYTF	TGTGCCAGCAGCTCCCCCCGGACAGGTTCCTATGGCTACACCTTC
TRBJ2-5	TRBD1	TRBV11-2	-	CASSSAPAGGSETQYF	TGTGCCAGCAGCTCCGCTCCTGCAGGGGGTTCAGAGACCCAGTACTTC
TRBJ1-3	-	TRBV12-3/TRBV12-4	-	CASSFRVPIYF	TGTGCCAGCAGTTTCAGGGTTCCCATATATTTT
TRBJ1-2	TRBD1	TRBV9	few	CASSVDRGHYGYTF	TGTGCCAGCAGCGTGGACAGGGGGCACTATGGCTACACCTTC
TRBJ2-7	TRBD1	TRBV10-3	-	CAISAGGDRDEQYF	TGTGCCATCAGCGCCGGCGGGGACAGGGACGAGCAGTACTTC
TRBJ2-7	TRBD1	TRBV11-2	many	CASRPGIYRGRVRSYEQYF	TGTGCCAGCAGACCGGGGATCTACAGGGGAAGGGTCAGGTCCTACGAGCAGTACTTC
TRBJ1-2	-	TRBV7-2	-	CASSLPSTGINGYTF	TGTGCCAGCAGCTTACCAAGCACAGGGATAAATGGCTACACCTTC
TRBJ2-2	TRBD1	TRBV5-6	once	CASSAYRGDTGELFF	TGTGCCAGCAGCGCCTACAGGGGCGACACCGGGGAGCTGTTTTTT